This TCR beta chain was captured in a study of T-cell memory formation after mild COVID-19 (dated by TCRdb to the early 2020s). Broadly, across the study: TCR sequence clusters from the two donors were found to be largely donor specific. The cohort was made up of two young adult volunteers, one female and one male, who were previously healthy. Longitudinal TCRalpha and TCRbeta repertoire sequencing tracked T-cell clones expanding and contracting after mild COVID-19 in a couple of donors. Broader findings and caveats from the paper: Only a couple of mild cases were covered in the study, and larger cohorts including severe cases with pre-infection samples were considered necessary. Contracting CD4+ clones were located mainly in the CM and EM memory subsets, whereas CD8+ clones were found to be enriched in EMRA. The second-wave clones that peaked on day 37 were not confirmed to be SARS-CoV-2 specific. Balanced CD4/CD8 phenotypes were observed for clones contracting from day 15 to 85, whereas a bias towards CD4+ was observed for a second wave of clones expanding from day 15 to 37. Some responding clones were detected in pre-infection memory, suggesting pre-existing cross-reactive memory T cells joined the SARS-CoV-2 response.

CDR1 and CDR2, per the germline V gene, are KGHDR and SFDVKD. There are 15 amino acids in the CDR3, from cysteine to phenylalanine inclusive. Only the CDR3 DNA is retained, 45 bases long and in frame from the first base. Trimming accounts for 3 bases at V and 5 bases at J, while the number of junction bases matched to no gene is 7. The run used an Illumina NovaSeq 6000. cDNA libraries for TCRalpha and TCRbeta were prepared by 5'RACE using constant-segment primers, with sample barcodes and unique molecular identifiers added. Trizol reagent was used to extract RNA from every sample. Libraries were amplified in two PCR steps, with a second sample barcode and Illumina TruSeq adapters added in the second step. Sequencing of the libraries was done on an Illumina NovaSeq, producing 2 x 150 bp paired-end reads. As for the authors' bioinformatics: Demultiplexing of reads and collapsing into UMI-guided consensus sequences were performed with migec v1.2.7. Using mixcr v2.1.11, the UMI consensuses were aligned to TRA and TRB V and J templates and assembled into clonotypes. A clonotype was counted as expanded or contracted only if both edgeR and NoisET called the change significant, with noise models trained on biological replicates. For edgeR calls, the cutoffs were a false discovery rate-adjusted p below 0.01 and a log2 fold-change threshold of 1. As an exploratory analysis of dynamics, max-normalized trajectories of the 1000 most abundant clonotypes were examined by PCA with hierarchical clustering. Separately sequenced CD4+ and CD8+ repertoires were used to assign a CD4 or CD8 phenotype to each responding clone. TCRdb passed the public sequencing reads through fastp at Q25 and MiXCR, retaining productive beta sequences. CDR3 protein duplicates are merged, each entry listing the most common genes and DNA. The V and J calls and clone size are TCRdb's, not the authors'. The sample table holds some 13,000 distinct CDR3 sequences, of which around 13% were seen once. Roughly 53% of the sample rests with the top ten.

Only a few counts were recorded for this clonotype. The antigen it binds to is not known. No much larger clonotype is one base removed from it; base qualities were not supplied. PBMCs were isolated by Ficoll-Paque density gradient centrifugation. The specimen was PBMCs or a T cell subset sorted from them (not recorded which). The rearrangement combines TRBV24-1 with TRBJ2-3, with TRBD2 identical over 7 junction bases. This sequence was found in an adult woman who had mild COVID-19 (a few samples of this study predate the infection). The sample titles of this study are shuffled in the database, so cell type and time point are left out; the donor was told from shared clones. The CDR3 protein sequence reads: CATSDPRGYGDTQYF. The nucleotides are TGTGCCACCAGTGATCCGCGGGGGTACGGAGATACGCAGTATTTT.